The rows below give T cell receptor beta chains drawn from one sample of a study of OX40 agonist ivuxolimab in advanced cancers. Profiled with immunoSEQ multiplex PCR; TCRdb holds only in-frame clones, not every one. The table includes about 110,000 clones, 89% detected once. The input for sequencing was CD4+ or CD8+ T cells sorted from blood, taken in a trial of the OX40 agonist ivuxolimab. The origin of the receptors is an adult with an advanced solid tumor such as melanoma, head and neck, liver or kidney cancer. Each CDR3 is given with its conserved first and last residue. A D gene is named only where the DNA matches it firmly. Some rows have no size entry. The others give once, few or many, or a class for an expanded clone.

TRBV27	TRBJ2-7	.	once	CASSLAGIPYEQYF	TGTGCCAGCAGTTTAGCAGGGATACCCTACGAGCAGTACTTC
TRBV13	TRBJ1-1	.	.	CASTKAGAEAFF	TGTGCCAGCACCAAGGCGGGGGCTGAAGCTTTCTTT
TRBV7-9	TRBJ2-2	.	.	CASSAGFTGELFF	TGTGCCAGCAGCGCGGGCTTCACCGGGGAGCTGTTTTTT
TRBV5-8	TRBJ1-6	TRBD1	few	CASSWPGQSNSPLHF	TGTGCCAGCAGCTGGCCGGGACAGTCGAATTCACCCCTCCACTTT
TRBV7-9	TRBJ1-5	.	once	CASSFNNQPQHF	TGTGCCAGCAGCTTTAACAATCAGCCCCAGCATTTT
TRBV7-9	TRBJ1-5	.	.	CASSFDSNQPQHF	TGTGCCAGCAGCTTTGATAGCAATCAGCCCCAGCATTTT
TRBV7-2	TRBJ2-7	.	few	CASSLNGGAEGTYEQYF	TGTGCCAGCAGCTTAAATGGGGGAGCGGAGGGGACCTACGAGCAGTACTTC
TRBV4-1	TRBJ2-4	TRBD1	.	CASSQDGRGNIQYF	TGCGCCAGCAGCCAAGATGGCAGGGGGAACATTCAGTACTTC
TRBV10-1	TRBJ2-1	TRBD1	.	CASSVFVLTGGVDEQFF	TGCGCCAGCAGTGTCTTTGTCCTTACAGGGGGCGTCGATGAGCAGTTCTTC
TRBV9	TRBJ2-3	TRBD2	.	CASSVGSGSTDTQYF	TGTGCCAGCAGCGTAGGTAGCGGGAGCACAGATACGCAGTATTTT
TRBV4-3	TRBJ1-6	TRBD1	.	CASSQVVTGMYSPLHF	TGCGCCAGCAGCCAAGTTGTGACAGGGATGTATTCACCCCTCCACTTT
TRBV4-2	TRBJ2-1	TRBD1	.	CASSQTGQGYNEQFF	TGTGCCAGCAGCCAAACGGGACAGGGCTACAATGAGCAGTTCTTC
TRBV19	TRBJ1-2	.	.	CASTHRAIYGYTF	TGTGCCAGTACACATAGGGCCATCTATGGCTACACCTTC
TRBV28	TRBJ2-2	.	once	CASLVGGANTGELFF	TGTGCCAGCCTTGTCGGGGGCGCGAACACCGGGGAGCTGTTTTTT
TRBV7-2	TRBJ1-2	TRBD1	.	CASSQEKGADYGYTF	TGTGCCAGCAGCCAAGAGAAGGGGGCAGACTATGGCTACACCTTC
TRBV10-3	TRBJ1-2	.	few	CATRQVSSGYTF	TGTGCCACCCGACAGGTTTCGAGCGGCTACACCTTC
TRBV7-2	TRBJ1-5	.	.	CASSPRGSLMNSNQPQHF	TGTGCCAGCAGCCCCCGGGGTAGTCTAATGAATAGCAATCAGCCCCAGCATTTT
TRBV5-4	TRBJ1-3	.	.	CASSLAAYPSGNTIYF	TGTGCCAGCAGCTTGGCGGCGTACCCCTCTGGAAACACCATATATTTT
TRBV2	TRBJ1-1	.	.	CASSGPRVGTEAFF	TGTGCCAGCAGTGGCCCCAGGGTGGGCACTGAAGCTTTCTTT
TRBV19	TRBJ2-3	TRBD1	.	CASSISPTGLITDTQYF	TGTGCCAGTAGTATATCCCCGACAGGGCTCATCACAGATACGCAGTATTTT
TRBV19	TRBJ2-3	TRBD2	once	CASSAGEDTQYF	TGTGCCAGTAGTGCGGGAGAAGATACGCAGTATTTT
TRBV7-9	TRBJ1-6	.	.	CASNGNNSPLHF	TGTGCCAGCAATGGGAATAATTCACCCCTCCACTTT
TRBV21-1	TRBJ1-2	.	.	CASIGETGGTSNYGYTF	TGTGCCAGCATCGGGGAGACAGGGGGGACATCCAACTATGGCTACACCTTC
TRBV2	TRBJ2-1	.	.	CASSDWGYNEQFF	TGTGCCAGCAGTGATTGGGGGTACAATGAGCAGTTCTTC
TRBV7-6	TRBJ2-7	.	.	CASSRNGAWEQYF	TGTGCCAGCAGCCGTAACGGTGCATGGGAGCAGTACTTC
TRBV2	TRBJ2-1	TRBD2	.	CASRTSGSWNEQFF	TGTGCCAGCAGGACTAGCGGGAGTTGGAATGAGCAGTTCTTC
TRBV27	TRBJ1-2	.	.	CASSPTTLPEGYTF	TGTGCCAGCAGTCCGACGACCCTCCCCGAGGGCTACACCTTC
TRBV15	TRBJ1-5	.	.	CATSRGRGNNQPQHF	TGTGCCACCAGCAGAGGCAGAGGGAATAATCAGCCCCAGCATTTT
TRBV5-4	TRBJ1-2	TRBD1	.	CASSWGQGQANYGYTF	TGTGCCAGCAGCTGGGGACAGGGCCAAGCTAACTATGGCTACACCTTC
TRBV11-2	TRBJ2-7	TRBD1	.	CASRRTGTGTLEQYF	TGTGCCAGCAGACGGACCGGGACAGGGACTCTCGAGCAGTACTTC
TRBV18	TRBJ1-5	.	.	CASSQQDFQPQHF	TGTGCCAGCTCACAACAGGATTTTCAGCCCCAGCATTTT
TRBV10-3	TRBJ1-4	TRBD1	.	CATTGTDNEKLFF	TGTGCCACGACCGGGACAGATAATGAAAAACTGTTTTTT
TRBV9	TRBJ2-7	TRBD1	.	CASSVGVGQGAYEQYF	TGTGCCAGCAGCGTAGGGGTGGGACAGGGGGCCTACGAGCAGTACTTC
TRBV6-1	TRBJ1-6	.	.	CASSDGMNSPLHF	TGTGCCAGCAGTGATGGGATGAATTCACCCCTCCACTTT
TRBV4-2	TRBJ2-5	TRBD1	.	CASSQEGTGYLPKTQYF	TGTGCCAGCAGCCAAGAAGGGACAGGGTATCTTCCGAAGACCCAGTACTTC
TRBV6-6	TRBJ1-2	.	.	CASSYSGGSGYTF	TGTGCCAGCAGTTACTCGGGGGGATCTGGCTACACCTTC
TRBV28	TRBJ1-1	.	.	CASSFRVLNTEAFF	TGTGCCAGCAGTTTTAGGGTTTTGAACACTGAAGCTTTCTTT
TRBV4-2	TRBJ2-2	TRBD2	.	CASSQAQRGGVNTGELFF	TGTGCCAGCAGCCAAGCCCAGCGGGGAGGGGTGAACACCGGGGAGCTGTTTTTT
TRBV6-6	TRBJ1-3	TRBD1	.	CASSVQGARGNTIYF	TGTGCCAGCAGTGTACAGGGGGCGCGAGGAAACACCATATATTTT